This T cell receptor (beta chain) was obtained from a study of T-cell reconstitution after alpha-beta-depleted transplantation in children. The TCRbeta library was prepared with unique molecular identifiers. TCRdb recomputed calls from the PCR reads with MiXCR, one row per CDR3 protein. The repertoire includes around 420,000 distinct CDR3 sequences, 15% to 20% of them detected once, and around 28% sits in the top ten. With V trimmed by 2 bases and J by 4 bases, 9 bases remained unmatched. The CDR3 length is 16 residues. Germline CDR1 reads MNHEY; CDR2 reads SVGEGT. The gene calls are TRBV6-2 or TRBV6-3 and TRBJ2-7, with 9 bases that match TRBD1. The sequence was collected from a boy under three years old who had a stem cell transplant for Wiskott-Aldrich syndrome, so the T cells may come from the graft donor. Source: PBMCs, mostly from graft donor cells, taken 360 days after TCRalphabeta/CD19-depleted stem cell transplant. CDR3 residues: CASSYIGTGRIYEQYF. The CDR3 DNA reads TGTGCCAGCAGTTACATCGGGACAGGGAGGATATACGAGCAGTACTTC.